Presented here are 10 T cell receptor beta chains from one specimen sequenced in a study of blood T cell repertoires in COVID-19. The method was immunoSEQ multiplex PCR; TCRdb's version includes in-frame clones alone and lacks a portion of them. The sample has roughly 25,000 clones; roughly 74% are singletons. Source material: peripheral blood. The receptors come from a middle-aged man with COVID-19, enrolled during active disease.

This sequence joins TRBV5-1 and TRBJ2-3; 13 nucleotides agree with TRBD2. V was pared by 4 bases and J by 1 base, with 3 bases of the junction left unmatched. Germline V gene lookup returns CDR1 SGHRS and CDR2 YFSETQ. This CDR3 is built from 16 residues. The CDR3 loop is CASSPGTSGGTDTQYF. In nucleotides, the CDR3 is TGCGCCAGCAGCCCAGGGACTAGCGGGGGCACAGATACGCAGTATTTT.

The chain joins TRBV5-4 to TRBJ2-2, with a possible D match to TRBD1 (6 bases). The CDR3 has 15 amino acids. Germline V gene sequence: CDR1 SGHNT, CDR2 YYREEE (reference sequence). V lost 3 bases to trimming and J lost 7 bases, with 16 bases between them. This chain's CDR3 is CASSSPGGGGGELFF. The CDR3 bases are TGTGCCAGCAGCTCGCCGGGTGGGGGCGGCGGGGAGCTGTTTTTT.

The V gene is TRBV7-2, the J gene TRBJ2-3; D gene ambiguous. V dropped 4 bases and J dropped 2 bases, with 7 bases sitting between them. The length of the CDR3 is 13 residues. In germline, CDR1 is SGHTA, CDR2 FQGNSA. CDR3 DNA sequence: TGTGCCAGCAGCTCTGTATACACAGATACGCAGTATTTT. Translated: CASSSVYTDTQYF.

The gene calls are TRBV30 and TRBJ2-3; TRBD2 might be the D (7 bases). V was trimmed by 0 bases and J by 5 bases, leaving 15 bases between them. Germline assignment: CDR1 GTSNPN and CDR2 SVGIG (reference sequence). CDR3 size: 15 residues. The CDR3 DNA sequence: TGTGCCTGGAGTGTACGGGCGGGGGCCATAGATACGCAGTATTTT. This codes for CAWSVRAGAIDTQYF.

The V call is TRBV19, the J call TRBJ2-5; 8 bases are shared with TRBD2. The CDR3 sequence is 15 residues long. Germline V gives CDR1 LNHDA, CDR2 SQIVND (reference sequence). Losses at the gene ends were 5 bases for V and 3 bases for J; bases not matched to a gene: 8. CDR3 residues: CASSPRGSGEETQYF. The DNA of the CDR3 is TGTGCCAGTAGTCCCCGGGGTAGCGGGGAAGAGACCCAGTACTTC.

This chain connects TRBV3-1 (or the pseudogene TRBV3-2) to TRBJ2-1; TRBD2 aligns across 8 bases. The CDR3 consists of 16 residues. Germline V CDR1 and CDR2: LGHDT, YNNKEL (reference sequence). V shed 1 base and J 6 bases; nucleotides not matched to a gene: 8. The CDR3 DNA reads TGTGCCAGCAGCCAAGTGTCGGGCGGGGGGCCCAATGAGCAGTTCTTC. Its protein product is CASSQVSGGGPNEQFF.

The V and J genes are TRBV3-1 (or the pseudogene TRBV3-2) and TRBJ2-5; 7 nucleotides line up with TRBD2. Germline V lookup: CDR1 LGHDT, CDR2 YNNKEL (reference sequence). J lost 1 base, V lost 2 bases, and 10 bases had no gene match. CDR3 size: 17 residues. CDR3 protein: CASSQRPGLEIQETQYF. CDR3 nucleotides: TGTGCCAGCAGCCAACGCCCCGGACTAGAGATCCAAGAGACCCAGTACTTC.

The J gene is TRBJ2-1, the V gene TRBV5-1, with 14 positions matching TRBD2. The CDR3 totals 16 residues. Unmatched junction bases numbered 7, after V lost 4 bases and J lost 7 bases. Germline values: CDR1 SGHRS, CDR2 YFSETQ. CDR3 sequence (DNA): TGCGCCAGCAGCGAGGGGACTAGCGGGAGTAGGAATGAGCAGTTCTTC. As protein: CASSEGTSGSRNEQFF.

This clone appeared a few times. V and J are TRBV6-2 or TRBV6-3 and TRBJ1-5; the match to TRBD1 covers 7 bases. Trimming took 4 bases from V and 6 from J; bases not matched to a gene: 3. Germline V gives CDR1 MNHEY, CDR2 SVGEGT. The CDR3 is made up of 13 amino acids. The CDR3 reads CASSWYRGQPQHF. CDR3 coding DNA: TGTGCCAGCAGTTGGTACAGGGGTCAGCCCCAGCATTTT.

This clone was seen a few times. CDR3 nucleotides: TGCAGTGCTAGTATACTGGACAAGTCCTACGAGCAGTACTTC. Amino acids: CSASILDKSYEQYF. V is TRBV20-1 and J is TRBJ2-7; possibly TRBD1 for D (5 bases). The CDR3 loop spans 14 amino acids. Trimming took 3 bases from V and 1 from J, leaving 13 bases between them. From germline, CDR1 is DFQATT and CDR2 SNEGSKA (reference sequence).